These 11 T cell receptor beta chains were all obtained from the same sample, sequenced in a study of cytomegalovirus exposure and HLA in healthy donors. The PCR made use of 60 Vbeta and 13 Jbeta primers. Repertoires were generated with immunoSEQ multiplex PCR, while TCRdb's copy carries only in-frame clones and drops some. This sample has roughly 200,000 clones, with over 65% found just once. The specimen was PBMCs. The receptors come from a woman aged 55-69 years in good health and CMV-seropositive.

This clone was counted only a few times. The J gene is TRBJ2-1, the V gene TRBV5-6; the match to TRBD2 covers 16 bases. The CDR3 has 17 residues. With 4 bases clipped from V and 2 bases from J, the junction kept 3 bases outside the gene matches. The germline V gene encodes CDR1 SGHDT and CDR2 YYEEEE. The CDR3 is CASSPGTSGGAYNEQFF. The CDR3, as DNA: TGTGCCAGCAGCCCCGGGACTAGCGGGGGGGCCTACAATGAGCAGTTCTTC.

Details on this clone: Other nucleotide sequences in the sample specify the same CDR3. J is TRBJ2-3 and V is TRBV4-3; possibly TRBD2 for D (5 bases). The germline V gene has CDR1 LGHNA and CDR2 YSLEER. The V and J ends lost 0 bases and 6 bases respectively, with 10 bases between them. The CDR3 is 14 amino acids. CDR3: CASSQDPTGDTQYF. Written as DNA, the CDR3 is TGCGCCAGCAGCCAAGATCCGACGGGGGATACGCAGTATTTT.

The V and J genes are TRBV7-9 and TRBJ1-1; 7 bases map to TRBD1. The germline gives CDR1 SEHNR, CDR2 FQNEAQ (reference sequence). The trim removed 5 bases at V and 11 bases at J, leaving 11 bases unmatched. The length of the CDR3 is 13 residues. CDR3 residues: CASSPGQARRAFF. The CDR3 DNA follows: TGTGCCAGCAGCCCCGGACAGGCCAGGCGGGCTTTCTTT.

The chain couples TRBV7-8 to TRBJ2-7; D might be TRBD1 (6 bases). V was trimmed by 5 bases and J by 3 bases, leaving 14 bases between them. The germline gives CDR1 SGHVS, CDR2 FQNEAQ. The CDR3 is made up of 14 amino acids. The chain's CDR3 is CASSLRTEGYEQYF. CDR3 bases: TGTGCCAGCAGCCTTAGGACAGAAGGCTACGAGCAGTACTTC.

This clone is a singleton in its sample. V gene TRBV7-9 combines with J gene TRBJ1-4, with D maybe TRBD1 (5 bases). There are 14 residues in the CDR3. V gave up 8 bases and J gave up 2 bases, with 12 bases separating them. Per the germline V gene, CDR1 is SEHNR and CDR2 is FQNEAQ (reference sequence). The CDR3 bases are TGTGCCAGCGGCCGGGGGGACACTAATGAAAAACTGTTTTTT. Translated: CASGRGDTNEKLFF.

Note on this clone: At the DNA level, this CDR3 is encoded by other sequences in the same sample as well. DNA of the CDR3: TGTGCCAGCTCACCCACAGGGGGTAGCACAGATACGCAGTATTTT. Translation: CASSPTGGSTDTQYF. The V call is TRBV18, the J call TRBJ2-3; TRBD1 aligns across 8 bases. The junction had 2 bases not matched to a gene; V was cut back by 3 bases and J by 0 bases. The CDR3 loop spans 15 amino acids. From germline, CDR1 is KGHSH and CDR2 LQKENI.

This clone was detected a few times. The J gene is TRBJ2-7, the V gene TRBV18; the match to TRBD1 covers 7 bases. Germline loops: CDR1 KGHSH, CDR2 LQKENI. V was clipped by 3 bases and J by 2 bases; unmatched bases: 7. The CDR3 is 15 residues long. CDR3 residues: CASSPYRDRAYEQYF. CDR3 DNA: TGTGCCAGCTCACCGTATAGGGACAGAGCCTACGAGCAGTACTTC.

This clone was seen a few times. This chain's CDR3 is CASSSPGFQETQYF. The CDR3 DNA reads TGTGCCAGCAGTTCCCCGGGGTTCCAAGAGACCCAGTACTTC. The chain combines TRBV28 with TRBJ2-5; weak D call: TRBD2 (5 bases). V lost 4 bases and J lost 1, with 10 bases in between. The CDR3 sequence is 14 residues long. Germline CDR1 is MDHEN and CDR2 is SYDVKM.

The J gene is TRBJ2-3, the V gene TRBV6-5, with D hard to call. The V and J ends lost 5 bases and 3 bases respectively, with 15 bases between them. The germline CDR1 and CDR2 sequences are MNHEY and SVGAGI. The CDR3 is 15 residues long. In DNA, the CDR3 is TGTGCCAGCAGTCCCCGGGTAGCCATGACAGATACGCAGTATTTT. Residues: CASSPRVAMTDTQYF.

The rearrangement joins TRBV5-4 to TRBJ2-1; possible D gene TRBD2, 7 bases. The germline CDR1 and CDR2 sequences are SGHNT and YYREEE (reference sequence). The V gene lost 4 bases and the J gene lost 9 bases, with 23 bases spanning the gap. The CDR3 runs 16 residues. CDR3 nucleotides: TGTGCCAGCAGCCGGATGTTAGTGGGGGGGCTTGGTGAGCAGTTCTTC. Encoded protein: CASSRMLVGGLGEQFF.

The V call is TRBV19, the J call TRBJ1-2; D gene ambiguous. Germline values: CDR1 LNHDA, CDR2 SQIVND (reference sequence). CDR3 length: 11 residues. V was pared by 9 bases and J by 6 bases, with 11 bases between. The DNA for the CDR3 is TGTGCCAGCGCACATGGCAATGGCTACACCTTC. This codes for CASAHGNGYTF.